This T cell receptor beta chain was identified in a study of blood T cells in healthy people across ages. The germline V gene encodes CDR1 SGHDT and CDR2 YYEEEE. The CDR3 contains 13 residues. V was pared by 2 bases and J by 7 bases, with 13 bases between. A second about 6 to 12 cycle PCR used barcoded and J-beta primers. Each of the cDNA molecules was tagged by a template-switch adaptor with 12 random nucleotides. TCRdb re-analysed the 5' RACE reads in MiXCR, keeping a single row per CDR3 protein. The top ten hold 18% of the sample, which has approximately 1,100,000 distinct CDR3 sequences, around 43% seen once.

The clonotype originates from a woman in her sixties or seventies in good health. What was sequenced was blood. The rearrangement joins TRBV5-6 to TRBJ2-7; a weak D match, TRBD2 (6 bases). CDR3 amino acids: CASSLRVRGEQYF. Written as DNA, the CDR3 is TGTGCCAGCAGCTTACGGGTGCGGGGTGAGCAGTACTTC. Looking up the rest from reference TRBV5-6 and TRBJ2-7 gives the full variable domain: DAGVTQSPTHLIKTRGQQVTLRCSPKSGHDTVSWYQQALGQGPQFIFQYYEEEERQRGNFPDRFSGHQFPNYSSELNVNALLLGDSALYLCASSLRVRGEQYFGPGTRLTVT.